The source of this T cell receptor (beta chain) is a study of T cells in Graves' hyperthyroidism and ophthalmopathy. Study outcomes and limitations: Within blood appeared most thyroid clonotypes that had expanded above 0.001.

Amplified TCR beta CDR3 regions came from RNA transcripts. With the HTBI primer set, the TCR CDR3 went through a first round of RT-PCR. One entry per CDR3 protein results from TCRdb running MiXCR on the multiplex PCR reads. The sample contains a few hundred thousand distinct CDR3 sequences, 15% to 20% of which appear only once. After removal of 4 bases from V and 5 bases from J, the junction contained 0 bases not matched to a gene. The CDR3 has 13 amino acids. CDR1 is SGHVS and CDR2 is FNYEAQ in the germline V gene. This clonotype was seen at least ten times. The antigen remains unidentified. What was sequenced was blood. The chain is built from TRBV7-6 and TRBJ2-2; TRBD1 aligns across 8 bases. This receptor was taken from a woman aged 40 to 50 with Graves' ophthalmopathy. CDR3 bases: TGTGCCAGCAGCTGGACAGGGACCGGGGAGCTGTTTTTT. It specifies CASSWTGTGELFF.